The 2 T cell receptor beta chains below come from one sample, sequenced in a study of cytomegalovirus exposure and HLA in healthy donors. 13 Jbeta primers and 60 Vbeta primers were used for the PCR. Clones were read by immunoSEQ multiplex PCR, and TCRdb kept only the in-frame ones, dropping some. The profile shows 140,000 to 150,000 clones, around 78% of them singletons. The specimen was PBMCs. These receptors were obtained from a woman under 30 in good health and CMV-seropositive.

V gene TRBV18 combines with J gene TRBJ2-5; D ambiguous. V was pared by 3 bases and J by 4 bases, with 6 bases between. The CDR3 spans 12 residues. Germline CDR1 is KGHSH and CDR2 is LQKENI. Written as DNA, the CDR3 is TGTGCCAGCTCACCTTTGGCAGAGACCCAGTACTTC. Protein sequence: CASSPLAETQYF.

CDR3 in amino acids: CASSTGGSGNTIYF. CDR3 sequence (DNA): TGTGCCAGTAGTACAGGGGGCTCTGGAAACACCATATATTTT. V is TRBV19 and J is TRBJ1-3; 7 bases fit TRBD1. The V gene's germline CDR1 is LNHDA and CDR2 SQIVND (reference sequence). The CDR3 consists of 14 residues. V shed 4 bases and J 0 bases; nucleotides not matched to a gene: 0.